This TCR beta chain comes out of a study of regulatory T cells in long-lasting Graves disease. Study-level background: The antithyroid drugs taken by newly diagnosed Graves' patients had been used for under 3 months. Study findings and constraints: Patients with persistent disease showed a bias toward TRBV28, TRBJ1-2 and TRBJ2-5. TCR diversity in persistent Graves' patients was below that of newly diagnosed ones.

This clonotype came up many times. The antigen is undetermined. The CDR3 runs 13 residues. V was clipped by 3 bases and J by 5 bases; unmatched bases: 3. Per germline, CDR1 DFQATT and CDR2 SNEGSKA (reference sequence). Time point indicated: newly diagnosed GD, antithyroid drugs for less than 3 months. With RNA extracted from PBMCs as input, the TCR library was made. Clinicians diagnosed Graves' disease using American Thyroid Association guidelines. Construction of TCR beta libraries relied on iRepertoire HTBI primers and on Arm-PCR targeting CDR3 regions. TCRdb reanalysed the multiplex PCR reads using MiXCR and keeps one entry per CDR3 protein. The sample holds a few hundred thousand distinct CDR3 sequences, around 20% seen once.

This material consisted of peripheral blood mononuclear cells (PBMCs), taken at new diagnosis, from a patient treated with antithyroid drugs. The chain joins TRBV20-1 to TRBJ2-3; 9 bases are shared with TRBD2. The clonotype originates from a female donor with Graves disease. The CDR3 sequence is CSARTSGRDTQYF. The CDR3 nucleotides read TGCAGTGCTAGGACTAGCGGAAGAGATACGCAGTATTTT.